This note documents a single T cell receptor beta chain sequence. Per germline, CDR1 MNHNS and CDR2 SASEGT. This CDR3 comprises 15 residues. Generated by immunoSEQ multiplex PCR, the TCRdb table keeps only in-frame clones and is missing some. The sample lists around 440,000 clones; more than 70% were seen once. The data stem from a study of shared clonotypes between healthy human individuals. This chain joins TRBV6-1 and TRBJ2-5; 13 bases are a match to TRBD2. The better agreement between TRBJ2-7 and the DNA end casts doubt on the J call. This TCR was sampled from a woman aged 40 to 50 in good health. Some clones in this sample may be carry-over from other donors' samples. The sequencing sample was made of PBMCs. CDR3 nucleotide sequence: TGTGCCAGCAGCGGACTAGCGGGAGAGGCCTACGAGCAGTACTTC. Encoded protein: CASSGLAGEAYEQYF.